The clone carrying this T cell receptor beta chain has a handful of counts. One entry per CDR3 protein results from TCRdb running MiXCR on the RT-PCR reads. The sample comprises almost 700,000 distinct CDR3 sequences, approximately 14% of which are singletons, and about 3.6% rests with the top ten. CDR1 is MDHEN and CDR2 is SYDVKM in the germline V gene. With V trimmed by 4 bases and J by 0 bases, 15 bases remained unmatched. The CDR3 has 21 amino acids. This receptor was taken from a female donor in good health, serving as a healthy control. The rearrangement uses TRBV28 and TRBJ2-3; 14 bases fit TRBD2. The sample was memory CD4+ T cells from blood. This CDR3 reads CASSSRTGKRLAGGSTDTQYF. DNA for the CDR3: TGTGCCAGCAGTTCTCGGACAGGGAAGAGACTAGCGGGAGGGAGCACAGATACGCAGTATTTT.